Here is one T cell receptor (beta chain) with its context. In this sample, this clone turned up a few times. Its antigen is still unknown. Per-base qualities were not stored, and no clone one base away is much larger. The sample is drawn from a study of shared clonotypes between healthy human individuals (dated by TCRdb to 2018 to 2021). About the investigation overall: A couple of women and a few men aged 18 to 49 years were included in the cohort. Between about 0.8 and 9 billion PBMCs per donor were obtained by leukapheresis. To estimate repertoire size and how much clonotype sharing occurs between individuals, the study deeply sequenced the blood TCR repertoires of several healthy adults. To increase sequencing depth and limit assay-specific biases, TCR repertoire library preparation and sequencing were carried out by different laboratories using diverse techniques.

Taken from the germline V gene (reference sequence), the CDR1 and CDR2 loops are MNHNY and SVGAGI. V and J are truncated by 2 bases and 0 bases respectively, leaving an intervening sequence of 11 bases. The CDR3 spans 15 residues, from the cysteine through the phenylalanine. The only DNA kept is the CDR3, 45 bases in frame from the first base. Results the study describes overall, beyond this receptor: The small number of donors limited the genetic and exposure-history diversity represented. Only blood was sampled, and tissue TCR repertoires likely differ from those in blood. Based on pairwise subsampling, the degree of clonotype sharing among donors was expected to be affected by sequencing depth.

Using the deep immunoSEQ assay, TCR CDR3 regions were amplified from genomic DNA by multiplex PCR. Extracted genomic DNA from each cell subset was spread evenly across all wells of several immunoSEQ 96-well plates, with each plate serving as a replicate. For unsorted PBMC, approximately 0.3 ug of genomic DNA, equivalent to 30,000 to 35,000 T cell genomes, went into each replicate PCR. Ten immunoSEQ deep assay plates were used to sequence the unsorted PBMC genomic DNA. Purified libraries were quantified with a Qubit 3.0 fluorometer, sized on a Bioanalyzer 2100, and re-quantified with the KAPA Library Quantification kit. Every immunoSEQ 96-well plate was sequenced on a separate single-read 150-cycle Illumina NextSeq 550 flow cell. The paper's data handling went like this. Because the immunoSEQ output held only junctional sequences and lacked quality scores, the filtering could not match the filtering applied to full-length reads. Sequences were annotated with PyIR, a Python wrapper for IgBLAST v1.9, and V/J genes and CDR3 were assigned using IMGT germline references. Reads with weak V/J assignments (E-value above 1e-6), missing CDR3, stop codons, out-of-frame junctions, or ambiguous translated residues were removed. V3J clonotypes were defined by identical inferred V gene, J gene, and CDR3 amino acid sequence. Percentage overlap between repertoires was calculated by dividing the number of shared unique clonotypes by the size of the smaller repertoire. RTK rarefaction, the Chao1 estimator, and Recon v2.1 estimates of unobserved clonotypes were used to assess repertoire richness. This is the immuneACCESS table as TCRdb keeps it, with only in-frame sequences that have V and J called. A part of the clones is gone; compared with another copy, unresolved V genes explain less than half, and the rest is unexplained. That table gives V, J and clone size, and the DNA gave D and trimming. For this sample the table gives about 490,000 clones, of which about 78% were detected only once. The leading ten clones occupy approximately 12% of the sample.

Healthy HIV-negative adults with no recently reported acute infections or vaccinations were included as donors. Only Caucasian adults living in Nashville, Tennessee, USA were represented among the donors. For unsorted samples, roughly 91 million PBMCs were counted, and genomic DNA was extracted using the QIAamp DNA Blood Mini kit. Blood was collected by leukapheresis, and PBMCs were isolated by Ficoll-Histopaque density gradient centrifugation and then cryopreserved in liquid nitrogen vapor phase. The origin of this receptor is a woman in her thirties or forties in good health. Some clones in this sample may be carry-over from other donors' samples. Input material: PBMCs. The chain couples TRBV6-6 to TRBJ2-7; perhaps TRBD2 is the D gene, with 5 bases matching. In nucleotide form, the sequence is TGTGCCAGCAGTTACGTGGCTAGCAGCTCCTACGAGCAGTACTTC. This sequence encodes CASSYVASSSYEQYF.